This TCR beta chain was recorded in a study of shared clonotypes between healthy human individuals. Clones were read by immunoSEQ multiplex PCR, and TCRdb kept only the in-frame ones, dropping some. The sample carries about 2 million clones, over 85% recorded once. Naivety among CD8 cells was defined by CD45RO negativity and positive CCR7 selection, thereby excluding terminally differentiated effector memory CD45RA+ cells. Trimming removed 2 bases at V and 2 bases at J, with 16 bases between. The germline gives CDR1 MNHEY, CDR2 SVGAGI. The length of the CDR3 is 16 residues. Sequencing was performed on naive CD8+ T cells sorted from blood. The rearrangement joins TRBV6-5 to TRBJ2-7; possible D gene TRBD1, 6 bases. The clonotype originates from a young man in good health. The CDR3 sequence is CASSYQRQEVAYEQYF. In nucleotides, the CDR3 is TGTGCCAGCAGTTACCAACGACAGGAGGTAGCCTACGAGCAGTACTTC.